The 2 T cell receptor beta chains listed next were all sequenced from one sample in a study of T cell repertoires in cytomegalovirus infection (dated by TCRdb to about 2019). For these TCRs, the target antigens are not known. Sequencing used an Illumina HiSeq 1500. TCRdb reprocessing: public reads trimmed at Q25 with fastp, clones called with MiXCR, in-frame beta chains kept. Duplicate CDR3 protein sequences are folded into a single record with the most common DNA and genes. Recorded for this sample are around 800,000 distinct CDR3 sequences; 30% to 35% of them occurred a single time. The ten largest account for over 10% of the sample. In light of the paper, this sample's treatment or condition label describes: in vitro stimulation with specific CMV peptide epitopes to enrich CMV-specific T cells. Material: cultured CD8+ T cells from PBMCs, obtained from culture after CMV antigen stimulation. The receptors come from a human donor in good health (CMV status not recorded). Some clones in this sample may be carry-over from other donors' samples.

This clonotype was seen repeatedly, ten times or more. The gene calls are TRBV12-3 or TRBV12-4 and TRBJ2-7; D remains unclear. The CDR3 has 12 residues. V was cut by 6 bases and J by 2 bases, with 8 bases left in between. CDR3 sequence: CASSLLTYEQYF. Here the CDR3 DNA reads TGTGCCAGCAGCCTCCTCACCTACGAGCAGTACTTC.

The chain joins TRBV5-5 to TRBJ2-3, with 9 bases identical to TRBD2. V lost 0 bases, J lost 5 bases, and 7 bases stayed unmatched. CDR3 length equals 16 residues. CDR1 is SGHKS, CDR2 YYEKEE, per germline (reference sequence). CDR3 sequence (DNA): TGTGCCAGCAGCTTGGTTAGCGGGGGAGAGGTAGATACGCAGTATTTT. Amino acid sequence: CASSLVSGGEVDTQYF. Based on the CDR3 plus reference TRBV5-5 and TRBJ2-3, the full variable domain is DAGVTQSPTHLIKTRGQQVTLRCSPISGHKSVSWYQQVLGQGPQFIFQYYEKEERGRGNFPDRFSARQFPNYSSELNVNALLLGDSALYLCASSLVSGGEVDTQYFGPGTRLTVL.